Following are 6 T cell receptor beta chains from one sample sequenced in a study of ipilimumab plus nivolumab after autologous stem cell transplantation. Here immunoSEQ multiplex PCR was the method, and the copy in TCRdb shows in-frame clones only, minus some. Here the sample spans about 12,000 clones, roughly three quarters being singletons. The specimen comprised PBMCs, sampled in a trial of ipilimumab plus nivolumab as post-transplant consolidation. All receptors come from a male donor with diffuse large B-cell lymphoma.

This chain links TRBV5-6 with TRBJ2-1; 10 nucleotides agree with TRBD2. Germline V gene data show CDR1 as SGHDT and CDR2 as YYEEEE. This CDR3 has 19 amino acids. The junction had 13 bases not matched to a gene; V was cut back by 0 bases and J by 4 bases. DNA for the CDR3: TGTGCCAGCAGCTTGGTGAATATCCTAGCGGGAGCGGGGTACAATGAGCAGTTCTTC. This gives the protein CASSLVNILAGAGYNEQFF.

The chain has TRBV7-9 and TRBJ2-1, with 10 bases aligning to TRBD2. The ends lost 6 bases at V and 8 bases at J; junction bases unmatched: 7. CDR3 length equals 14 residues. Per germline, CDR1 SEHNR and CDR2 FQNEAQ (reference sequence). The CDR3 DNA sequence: TGTGCCAGCAGTTATAGCGGGGGGCGGGATGAGCAGTTCTTC. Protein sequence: CASSYSGGRDEQFF.

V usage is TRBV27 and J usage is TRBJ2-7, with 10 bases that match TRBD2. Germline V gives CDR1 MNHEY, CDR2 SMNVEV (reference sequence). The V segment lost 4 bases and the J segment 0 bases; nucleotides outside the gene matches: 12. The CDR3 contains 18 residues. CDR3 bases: TGTGCCAGCAGTTCACCTGTACTAGCGGGATGGGGCTCCTACGAGCAGTACTTC. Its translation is CASSSPVLAGWGSYEQYF.

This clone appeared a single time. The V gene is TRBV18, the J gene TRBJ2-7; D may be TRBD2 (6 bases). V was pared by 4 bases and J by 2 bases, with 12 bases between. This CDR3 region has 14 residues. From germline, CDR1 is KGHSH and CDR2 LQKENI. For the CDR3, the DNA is TGTGCCAGCTCACTGGAGGGTTCCACCTACGAGCAGTACTTC. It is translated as CASSLEGSTYEQYF.

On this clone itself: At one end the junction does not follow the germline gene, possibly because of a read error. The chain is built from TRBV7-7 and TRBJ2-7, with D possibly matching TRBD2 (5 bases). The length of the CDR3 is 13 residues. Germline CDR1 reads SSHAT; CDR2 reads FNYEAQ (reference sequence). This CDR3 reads CASSLANNYEQYF. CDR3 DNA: TGTGCTAGCAGCTTAGCGAACAACTACGAGCAGTACTTC.

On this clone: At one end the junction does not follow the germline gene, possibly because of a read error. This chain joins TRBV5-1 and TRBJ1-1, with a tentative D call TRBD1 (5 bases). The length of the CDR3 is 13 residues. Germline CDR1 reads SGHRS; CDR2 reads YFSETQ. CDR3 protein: CASSRTGTPEAFF. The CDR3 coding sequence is TGTGCCAGCAGCAGAACCGGGACCCCTGAAGCTTTCTTT.